The 26 T cell receptor beta chains given below trace back to one sample, sequenced in a study of spatial heterogeneity in lung cancer. Study outcomes and limitations: How many expanded intratumoral alpha and beta TCRs were present tracked the tumor mutation count, which was a count of nonsynonymous mutations.

TCRdb analysed the 5' RACE reads with MiXCR anew, one entry per CDR3 protein. The repertoire holds 15,000 to 20,000 distinct CDR3 sequences, with 6.5% to 8.5% as singletons. Sample time point: sample taken at primary tumor resection. Their antigens remain unidentified. The material was lung tumor tissue, obtained at surgery. Receptors originate from a male donor with early-stage non-small cell lung cancer.

This clonotype was observed a few times. V and J are TRBV7-3 and TRBJ2-1; 8 bases align to TRBD2. CDR3 length: 15 residues. V lost 1 base and J lost 7; bases outside the gene matches: 6. Germline V gene data show CDR1 as SGHTA and CDR2 as FQGTGA. The CDR3 is CASSLSRGGLNEQFF. As DNA, the CDR3 is TGTGCCAGCAGCTTAAGCCGGGGGGGCCTGAATGAGCAGTTCTTC.

The table lists this clonotype with many counts. The chain is built from TRBV5-4 and TRBJ2-5, with 15 bases that match TRBD2. This CDR3 contains 19 residues. V lost 0 bases, J lost 4 bases, and 10 bases stayed unmatched. Germline loops: CDR1 SGHNT, CDR2 YYREEE (reference sequence). In nucleotides, the CDR3 is TGTGCCAGCAGCTTGGTCTGGACTAGCGGGGGGGCCTTCCCAGAGACCCAGTACTTC. This codes for CASSLVWTSGGAFPETQYF.

This clonotype has a count of ten or more. This chain's CDR3 is CASRSGAPETQYF. In DNA form, the CDR3 reads TGTGCCAGCAGGTCAGGGGCACCAGAGACCCAGTACTTC. The chain employs TRBV2 and TRBJ2-5; D might be TRBD1 (6 bases). The V end was cut by 6 bases, the J end by 4 bases, with 12 bases between. The germline CDR1 and CDR2 sequences are SNHLY and FYNNEI. The CDR3 spans 13 residues.

This clonotype was seen a handful of times. This chain links TRBV4-3 with TRBJ1-6, with 9 bases that match TRBD1. The germline V gene has CDR1 LGHNA and CDR2 YSLEER. J was trimmed by 10 bases and V by 0 bases; bases with no gene match: 7. CDR3 length: 16 residues. The CDR3 bases are TGCGCCAGCAGCCAAGATTGGACAGGGGCTGTCTCACCCCTCCACTTT. Translation: CASSQDWTGAVSPLHF.

This clonotype was detected a few times. V and J are TRBV7-3 and TRBJ2-1; D ambiguous. V lost 1 base, J lost 9 bases, and 10 bases lay in between. Germline V gives CDR1 SGHTA, CDR2 FQGTGA. This CDR3 region has 13 residues. CDR3 in DNA: TGTGCCAGCAGCTTAAGCCCCAGAAGTGAGCAGTTCTTC. It encodes CASSLSPRSEQFF.

The V call is TRBV7-9, the J call TRBJ2-1; D may be TRBD1 (6 bases). Trimming shortened V by 5 bases and J by 3 bases, and 14 bases separated the two germline ends. Per the germline V gene, CDR1 is SEHNR and CDR2 is FQNEAQ (reference sequence). The length of the CDR3 is 15 residues. The CDR3 protein is CASSPQGQVYNEQFF. The DNA for the CDR3 is TGTGCCAGCAGCCCACAGGGTCAAGTCTACAATGAGCAGTTCTTC.

The chain carries TRBV20-1 and TRBJ1-5; 10 bases align to TRBD1. After removal of 5 bases from V and 6 bases from J, the junction contained 4 bases not matched to a gene. CDR3 length equals 13 residues. CDR1 DFQATT and CDR2 SNEGSKA come from the germline V gene (reference sequence). The CDR3 nucleotides read TGCAGTGCTTGGGACAGGGGAACTCAGCCCCAGCATTTT. Translating it yields CSAWDRGTQPQHF.

At least ten counts were recorded for this clonotype. DNA for the CDR3: TGCGCCAGCAGCTTGGATGTTCTCTCCTACGAGCAGTACTTC. Protein product: CASSLDVLSYEQYF. The chain joins TRBV5-1 to TRBJ2-7, with D unresolved. The CDR3 sequence is 14 residues long. Germline CDR1 reads SGHRS; CDR2 reads YFSETQ. V lost 0 bases and J 0 bases, leaving 7 bases between the germline ends.

This clonotype was seen repeatedly, ten times or more. This chain joins TRBV11-2 and TRBJ2-5; perhaps TRBD2 as D (6 bases). The germline CDR1 and CDR2 sequences are SGHAT and FQNNGV. Trimming removed 3 bases at V and 5 bases at J, with 16 bases between. The CDR3 contains 15 residues. The CDR3 reads CASSLGLGLAETQYF. The CDR3 DNA reads as TGTGCCAGCAGCTTGGGACTCGGGCTGGCGGAGACCCAGTACTTC.

This clonotype is judged medium-sized. The chain links TRBV6-6 to TRBJ1-2; 9 bases line up with TRBD1. The V segment lost 0 bases and the J segment 4 bases; nucleotides outside the gene matches: 12. The CDR3 totals 18 residues. CDR1 and CDR2 from the germline V gene are MNHNY and SVGAGI (reference sequence). CDR3 bases: TGTGCCAGCAGTTACTCCGCCTACACGCGGGGACAGGGCTATGGCTACACCTTC. Translation: CASSYSAYTRGQGYGYTF.

On this clonotype: The junction does not match germline at one end; this may be a read error. The chain has TRBV7-2 and TRBJ1-2; D is possibly TRBD1 (5 bases). Germline CDR1 and CDR2: SGHTA and FQGNSA. The CDR3 length is 14 residues. The CDR3 nucleotides are TGTGCCAGCAGCTTAGCGGGGCAGTTTCATGGCGACACCTTC. Protein sequence: CASSLAGQFHGDTF.

The chain couples TRBV9 to TRBJ2-7; D tentatively fits TRBD1 or TRBD2 (5 bases each). Germline CDR1 and CDR2: SGDLS and YYNGEE. The CDR3 has 14 amino acids. V gave up 3 bases and J gave up 2 bases, with 12 bases separating them. The CDR3: CASSGDAVPYEQYF. In DNA, the CDR3 is TGTGCCAGCAGCGGGGACGCGGTCCCCTACGAGCAGTACTTC.

A note on this clonotype: A much larger clone lies one base from this, so it may be a read error. This chain links TRBV20-1 with TRBJ2-5, with D possibly being TRBD2 (7 bases). The germline gives CDR1 DFQATT, CDR2 SNEGSKA (reference sequence). CDR3 size: 14 residues. The ends were cut back, 1 base at V and 5 bases at J, with 14 bases in the middle. CDR3 in amino acids: CSARGGGGRETQYF. CDR3 bases: TGCAGTGCTAGAGGTGGGGGGGGCCGGGAGACCCAGTACTTC.

This clonotype was observed a few times. The chain carries TRBV12-3 or TRBV12-4 and TRBJ1-6; the D is unclear. This CDR3 contains 16 residues. V was pared by 1 base and J by 7 bases, with 14 bases between. CDR3 protein: CASSLGASAHNSPLHF. The CDR3 nucleotides are TGTGCCAGCAGTTTAGGAGCTTCAGCCCACAATTCACCCCTCCACTTT.

The chain combines TRBV5-8 with TRBJ2-1, with 8 bases lining up with TRBD2. In germline, CDR1 is SGHTS, CDR2 YDEGEE. The CDR3 is 16 amino acids. Trimming removed 4 bases from V and 9 bases from J; junction bases left unmatched: 15. The CDR3 nucleotides read TGTGCCAGCAGCCCTCGGACTAGCCGTGTTCTAAGTGAGCAGTTCTTC. Translated: CASSPRTSRVLSEQFF.

The table lists this clonotype with many counts. The chain links TRBV10-3 to TRBJ2-5, with D unresolved. Per germline, CDR1 ENHRY and CDR2 SYGVKD. The V and J ends lost 9 bases and 5 bases respectively, with 16 bases between them. The CDR3 consists of 13 residues. CDR3 bases: TGTGCCATTGCCCCTGGGGTTGAGGAGACCCAGTACTTC. Residues: CAIAPGVEETQYF.

This clonotype has only a few counts. The chain has TRBV5-6 and TRBJ1-1, with D possibly matching TRBD1 (5 bases). Germline CDR1 is SGHDT and CDR2 is YYEEEE. The V end lost 0 bases, the J end lost 0 bases, and 15 bases lay between the germline ends. The CDR3 loop spans 17 amino acids. CDR3 sequence reads: CASSLARGRGLNTEAFF. The CDR3 DNA sequence: TGTGCCAGCAGCTTGGCACGAGGTCGGGGCCTGAACACTGAAGCTTTCTTT.

The V gene is TRBV15, the J gene TRBJ2-5, with D perhaps matching TRBD1 or TRBD2 (5 bases each). The CDR3 covers 15 residues. V was shortened by 3 bases and J by 2 bases, with 13 bases between the two germline ends. Germline V lookup: CDR1 LNHNV, CDR2 YYDKDF (reference sequence). The CDR3 DNA reads TGTGCCACCAGCAGGGGGACGGACTTTCAAGAGACCCAGTACTTC. This encodes CATSRGTDFQETQYF.

The chain joins TRBV6-6 to TRBJ2-3; no reliable D call. In germline, CDR1 is MNHNY, CDR2 SVGAGI (reference sequence). The CDR3 sequence is 12 residues long. Between the trimmed V and J ends, which lost 6 bases and 2 bases, there was a span of 6 bases. CDR3 protein: CASSRSTDTQYF. The CDR3 DNA is TGTGCCAGCAGCAGGTCCACAGATACGCAGTATTTT.

This clonotype was picked up many times. The chain couples TRBV15 to TRBJ1-4; TRBD1 matches at 7 bases. The CDR3 length is 15 residues. CDR1 is LNHNV, CDR2 YYDKDF, per germline (reference sequence). V gave up 0 bases and J gave up 7 bases; unmatched junction bases: 5. The CDR3 region is CATSRDRTGTEKLFF. The CDR3 coding sequence is TGTGCCACCAGCAGAGATCGGACAGGAACTGAAAAACTGTTTTTT. The full variable domain, its missing parts supplied by reference TRBV15 and TRBJ1-4, is DAMVIQNPRYQVTQFGKPVTLSCSQTLNHNVMYWYQQKSSQAPKLLFHYYDKDFNNEADTPDNFQSRRPNTSFCFLDIRSPGLGDTAMYLCATSRDRTGTEKLFFGSGTQLSVL.

This clonotype was detected many times. This chain connects TRBV7-2 to TRBJ1-6; 7 bases are a match to TRBD1. The CDR3 sequence is 14 residues long. Germline CDR1 and CDR2: SGHTA and FQGNSA. Trimming at V came to 1 base and at J to 10 bases, leaving 4 bases not matched to a gene. CDR3 amino acids: CASSLGGGPSPLHF. The CDR3 nucleotides are TGTGCCAGCAGCTTAGGAGGGGGCCCATCACCCCTCCACTTT. Variable domain in full (rest from reference TRBV7-2 and TRBJ1-6): GAGVSQSPSNKVTEKGKDVELRCDPISGHTALYWYRQSLGQGLEFLIYFQGNSAPDKSGLPSDRFSAERTGGSVSTLTIQRTQQEDSAVYLCASSLGGGPSPLHFGNGTRLTVT.

Ten or more counts support this clonotype. CDR3 loop: CASSHPGEGVRSEAFF. Written as DNA, the CDR3 is TGTGCCAGCAGCCACCCAGGCGAAGGGGTGAGGTCTGAAGCTTTCTTT. The genes are TRBV3-1 and TRBJ1-1; a weak D match, TRBD1 (5 bases). The ends were cut back, 3 bases at V and 6 bases at J, with 20 bases in the middle. The CDR3 is made up of 16 amino acids. Germline V gives CDR1 LGHDT, CDR2 YNNKEL (reference sequence).

The gene calls are TRBV15 and TRBJ2-1; no firm D call. The CDR3 has 14 residues. Trimming took 0 bases from V and 5 from J, leaving 8 bases between them. Germline loops: CDR1 LNHNV, CDR2 YYDKDF (reference sequence). The CDR3 bases are TGTGCCACCAGCAGAGACCCGACCGACAATGAGCAGTTCTTC. Translation: CATSRDPTDNEQFF.

This clonotype has at least ten counts. The rearrangement uses TRBV4-3 and TRBJ2-1; 9 nucleotides agree with TRBD1. The V segment lost 4 bases and the J segment 13 bases; nucleotides outside the gene matches: 5. The germline CDR1 and CDR2 sequences are LGHNA and YSLEER. This CDR3 comprises 12 residues. The CDR3 reads CASSPDRGRQFF. The CDR3, as DNA: TGCGCCAGCAGCCCGGACAGGGGCAGACAGTTCTTC.

Only a few counts were recorded for this clonotype. This chain uses TRBV4-3 with TRBJ2-5; possible D gene TRBD2, 5 bases. Trimming pared 3 bases from V and 4 bases from J, leaving 12 bases between. The CDR3 spans 14 residues. Germline lookup yields CDR1 LGHNA and CDR2 YSLEER. DNA of the CDR3: TGCGCCAGCAGCCATCACGGGGTAGGAGAGACCCAGTACTTC. Encoded protein: CASSHHGVGETQYF.

Details on this clonotype: This sequence may be a read error, since a much larger clone differs from it by one base. This chain uses TRBV29-1 with TRBJ1-2; D is unresolved. This CDR3 spans 12 amino acids. CDR1 and CDR2 (germline): SQVTM, ANQGSEA. The CDR3 DNA reads as TGCAGCGTCGTTTTGGCTAACTATGGCGACACCTTC. As protein: CSVVLANYGDTF.